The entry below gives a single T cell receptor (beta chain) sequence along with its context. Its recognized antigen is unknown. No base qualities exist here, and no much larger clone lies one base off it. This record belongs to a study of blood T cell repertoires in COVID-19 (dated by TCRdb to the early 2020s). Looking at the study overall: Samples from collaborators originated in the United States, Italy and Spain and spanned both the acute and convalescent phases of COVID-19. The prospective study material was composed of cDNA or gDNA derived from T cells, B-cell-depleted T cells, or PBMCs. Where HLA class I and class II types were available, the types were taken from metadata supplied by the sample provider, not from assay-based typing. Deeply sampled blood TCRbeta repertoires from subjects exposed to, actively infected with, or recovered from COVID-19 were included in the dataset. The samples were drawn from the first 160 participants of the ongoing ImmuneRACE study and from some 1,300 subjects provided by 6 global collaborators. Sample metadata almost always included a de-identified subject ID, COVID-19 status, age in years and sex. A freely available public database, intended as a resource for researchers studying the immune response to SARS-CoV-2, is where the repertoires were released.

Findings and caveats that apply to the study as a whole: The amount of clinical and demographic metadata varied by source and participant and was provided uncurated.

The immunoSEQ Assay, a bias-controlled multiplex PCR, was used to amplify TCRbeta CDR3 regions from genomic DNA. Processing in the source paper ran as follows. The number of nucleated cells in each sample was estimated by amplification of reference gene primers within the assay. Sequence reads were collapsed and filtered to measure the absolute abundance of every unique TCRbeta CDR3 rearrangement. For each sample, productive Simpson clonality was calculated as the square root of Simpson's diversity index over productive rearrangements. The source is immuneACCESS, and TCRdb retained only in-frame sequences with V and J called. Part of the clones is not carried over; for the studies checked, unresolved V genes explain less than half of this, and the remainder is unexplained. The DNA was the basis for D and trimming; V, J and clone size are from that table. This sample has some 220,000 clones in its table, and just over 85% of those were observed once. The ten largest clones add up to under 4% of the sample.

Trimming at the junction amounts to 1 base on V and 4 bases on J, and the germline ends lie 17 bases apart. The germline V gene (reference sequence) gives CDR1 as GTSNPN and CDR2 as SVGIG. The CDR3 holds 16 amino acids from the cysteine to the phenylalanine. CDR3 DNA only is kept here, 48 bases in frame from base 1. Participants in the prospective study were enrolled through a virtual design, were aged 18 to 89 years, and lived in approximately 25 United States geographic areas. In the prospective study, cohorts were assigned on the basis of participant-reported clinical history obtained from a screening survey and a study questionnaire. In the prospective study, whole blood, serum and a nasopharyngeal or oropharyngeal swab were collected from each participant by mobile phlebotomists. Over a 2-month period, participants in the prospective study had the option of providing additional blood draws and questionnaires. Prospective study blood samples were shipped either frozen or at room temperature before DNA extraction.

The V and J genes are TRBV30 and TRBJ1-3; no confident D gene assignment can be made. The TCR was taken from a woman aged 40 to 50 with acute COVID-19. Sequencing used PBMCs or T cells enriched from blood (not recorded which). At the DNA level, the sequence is TGTGCCTGGAGTGGACACCGCGGGAAATTCGGAAACACCATATATTTT. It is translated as CAWSGHRGKFGNTIYF.